The 25 T cell receptor beta chains reported below all come from one sample, sequenced in a study of T cell repertoires in cytomegalovirus infection. TCRdb reanalysed the reads using MiXCR and keeps one entry per CDR3 protein. The table records 510,000 or so distinct CDR3 sequences, 26% of them present only once. The specimen sequenced was PBMCs. These receptors originate from a human donor in good health (CMV status not recorded). Some clones in this sample may be carry-over from other donors' samples.

The V and J genes are TRBV27 and TRBJ2-5; no reliable D call. Germline lookup yields CDR1 MNHEY and CDR2 SMNVEV (reference sequence). The CDR3 loop spans 10 amino acids. V lost 7 bases and J 4 bases, leaving 4 bases between the germline ends. The CDR3 here is CASMGETQYF. CDR3 nucleotide sequence: TGTGCCAGCATGGGAGAGACCCAGTACTTC.

V gene TRBV10-2 combines with J gene TRBJ1-5; D is unresolved. Per germline, CDR1 WSHSY and CDR2 SAAADI. CDR3 size: 12 residues. The V end was cut by 8 bases, the J end by 8 bases, with 13 bases between. The CDR3: CASGRVIEPQHF. The CDR3 nucleotides read TGCGCCAGCGGACGGGTGATTGAGCCCCAGCATTTT.

This clonotype was recorded many times. V gene TRBV10-3 combines with J gene TRBJ2-3; tentatively, D is TRBD2 (5 bases). The CDR3 sequence is 16 residues long. Germline-derived CDR1 and CDR2 are ENHRY and SYGVKD. Trimming left V 2 bases short and J 2 bases short, with 14 bases between. The CDR3 nucleotides are TGTGCCATCAGTGAGGGGCGGACTCTGGCCACAGATACGCAGTATTTT. It translates to CAISEGRTLATDTQYF.

Only a few counts were recorded for this clonotype. The chain joins TRBV7-9 to TRBJ1-1, with D unresolved. V dropped 0 bases and J dropped 6 bases, with 8 bases sitting between them. The CDR3 is made up of 13 amino acids. Germline loops: CDR1 SEHNR, CDR2 FQNEAQ (reference sequence). In nucleotides, the CDR3 is TGTGCCAGCAGCTTAGCTGTTCAGCCTGAAGCTTTCTTT. Translated: CASSLAVQPEAFF.

This clonotype was seen ten or more times. The chain uses TRBV10-3 and TRBJ2-3; 8 bases match TRBD2. Germline V gene lookup returns CDR1 ENHRY and CDR2 SYGVKD. CDR3 size: 15 residues. V was clipped by 4 bases and J by 2 bases; unmatched bases: 5. In nucleotides, the CDR3 is TGTGCCATCAGTGGCCCAGCGGGGGTCACAGATACGCAGTATTTT. It translates to CAISGPAGVTDTQYF.

This clonotype was seen many times. The V gene is TRBV7-2, the J gene TRBJ2-2; D is unresolved. V shed 1 base and J shed 8 bases, with 11 bases lying between them. The CDR3 covers 14 residues. CDR1 is SGHTA and CDR2 is FQGNSA in the germline V gene. The chain's CDR3 is CASSLVPGQGELFF. The CDR3, as DNA: TGTGCCAGCAGCTTAGTCCCGGGCCAGGGGGAGCTGTTTTTT.

This clonotype has only a few counts. V usage is TRBV28 and J usage is TRBJ2-1, with 11 bases matching TRBD2. The trim removed 6 bases at V and 7 bases at J, leaving 14 bases unmatched. Germline lookup yields CDR1 MDHEN and CDR2 SYDVKM. The length of the CDR3 is 17 residues. CDR3 bases: TGTGCCAGCAGCTACATAGCGGGAGGGCCCAAAGAAAATGAGCAGTTCTTC. As protein: CASSYIAGGPKENEQFF.

The V and J genes are TRBV7-8 and TRBJ1-1; 10 bases are a match to TRBD1. The germline V gene has CDR1 SGHVS and CDR2 FQNEAQ. V was clipped by 5 bases and J by 1 base; unmatched bases: 7. The CDR3 has 16 residues. Here the CDR3 reads CASSQDRGGENTEAFF. In nucleotides, the CDR3 is TGTGCCAGCAGCCAGGACAGGGGGGGGGAGAACACTGAAGCTTTCTTT. The full variable domain, rest sourced from reference TRBV7-8 and TRBJ1-1, is GAGVSQSPRYKVAKRGQDVALRCDPISGHVSLFWYQQALGQGPEFLTYFQNEAQLDKSGLPSDRFFAERPEGSVSTLKIQRTQQEDSAVYLCASSQDRGGENTEAFFGQGTRLTVV.

This clonotype was detected many times. The rearrangement uses TRBV7-6 and TRBJ1-3; D unclear. The V end was cut by 5 bases, the J end by 0 bases, with 20 bases between. Germline V gene data show CDR1 as SGHVS and CDR2 as FNYEAQ. The CDR3 is 18 amino acids. The DNA for the CDR3 is TGTGCCAGCAGCGCAACCGCGAGGCAGAGCTTCTCTGGAAACACCATATATTTT. Residues: CASSATARQSFSGNTIYF.

Concerning this clonotype: Its ends do not fully match the called genes, so a read error is possible. This rearrangement joins TRBV6-5 to TRBJ2-1; D perhaps matches TRBD1 (6 bases). CDR3 length equals 15 residues. Looked up from germline, CDR1 is MNHEY and CDR2 is SVGAGI. This chain's CDR3 is CASRPNLGAYNEQIF. The CDR3 nucleotides read TGTGCCAGCAGGCCTAACTTGGGGGCCTACAATGAGCAGATCTTC.

V usage is TRBV27 and J usage is TRBJ2-3; D may be TRBD2 (6 bases). The CDR3 totals 14 residues. From germline, CDR1 is MNHEY and CDR2 SMNVEV (reference sequence). The V end lost 1 base, the J end lost 1 base, and 6 bases lay between the germline ends. As DNA, the CDR3 is TGTGCCAGCAGTTTATGGAGGGGCACAGATACGCAGTATTTT. It yields the protein CASSLWRGTDTQYF.

This clonotype has only a few counts. V and J are TRBV28 and TRBJ2-2; D uncertain. CDR1 and CDR2 from the germline V gene are MDHEN and SYDVKM. The CDR3 loop spans 15 amino acids. The V and J ends lost 3 bases and 1 base respectively, with 9 bases between them. The CDR3 nucleotides are TGTGCCAGCAGTTTGCTGCAGATGAACACCGGGGAGCTGTTTTTT. This encodes CASSLLQMNTGELFF.

In its sample, this clonotype was seen once. The chain links TRBV20-1 to TRBJ2-1; TRBD2 agrees at 9 bases. Trimming took 6 bases from V and 0 from J; bases not matched to a gene: 12. The germline V gene encodes CDR1 DFQATT and CDR2 SNEGSKA (reference sequence). This CDR3 spans 17 amino acids. The CDR3 nucleotides read TGCAGTGCCGAGCCGACTAGCGGCTCGAGCTCCTACAATGAGCAGTTCTTC. Residues: CSAEPTSGSSSYNEQFF.

This clonotype was picked up a small number of times. The chain recombines TRBV10-3 with TRBJ2-7; D is ambiguous. CDR1 ENHRY and CDR2 SYGVKD come from the germline V gene. Between the trimmed V and J ends, which lost 4 bases and 0 bases, there was a span of 7 bases. The CDR3 is 13 amino acids. Written as DNA, the CDR3 is TGTGCCATCAGTGGGGTTAGCTCCTACGAGCAGTACTTC. Translation: CAISGVSSYEQYF.

This clonotype was counted between two and nine times. V and J are TRBV14 and TRBJ2-1; 7 bases line up with TRBD2. J lost 5 bases, V lost 1 base, and 5 bases had no gene match. The CDR3 covers 15 residues. Per germline, CDR1 SGHDN and CDR2 FVKESK. CDR3 residues: CASSQVGLGHNEQFF. DNA for the CDR3: TGTGCCAGCAGCCAAGTCGGACTAGGCCACAATGAGCAGTTCTTC.

This clonotype appeared many times. The chain joins TRBV12-5 to TRBJ2-6; perhaps TRBD2 as D (5 bases). The germline V gene encodes CDR1 LGHNT and CDR2 FRNRAP. This CDR3 comprises 16 residues. Trimming pared 1 base from V and 0 bases from J, leaving 7 bases between. The CDR3 DNA is TGTGCTAGTGGTTTGGGGAGGTCCTCTGGGGCCAACGTCCTGACTTTC. Translated, it gives CASGLGRSSGANVLTF.

The chain has TRBV30 and TRBJ1-4; TRBD1 matches 10 bases. The CDR3 has 13 amino acids. Per germline, CDR1 GTSNPN and CDR2 SVGIG (reference sequence). V lost 4 bases to trimming and J lost 7 bases; unmatched junction nucleotides: 3. The CDR3 DNA is TGTGCCTGGATGGGACAGGGGAGTGAAAAACTGTTTTTT. Protein product: CAWMGQGSEKLFF.

The J gene is TRBJ2-3, the V gene TRBV20-1, with D possibly matching TRBD2 (6 bases). Germline-derived CDR1 and CDR2 are DFQATT and SNEGSKA (reference sequence). The CDR3 contains 15 residues. V was shortened by 1 base and J by 0 bases, with 11 bases between the two germline ends. The CDR3 DNA follows: TGCAGTGCTAGAGGGGCAGGGACTAGCACAGATACGCAGTATTTT. Translating gives CSARGAGTSTDTQYF.

This clonotype was seen more than once but under ten times. CDR3 nucleotides: TGTGCCAGCAGCCTAGAGGGGACTAGCGGGAGTGGGTCCTACAATGAGCAGTTCTTC. It translates to CASSLEGTSGSGSYNEQFF. V usage is TRBV7-9 and J usage is TRBJ2-1; TRBD2 agrees at 14 bases. Germline CDR1 is SEHNR and CDR2 is FQNEAQ (reference sequence). The CDR3 runs to 19 residues. V shed 5 bases, J shed 1 base, and the junction held 10 bases outside the gene matches. Drawing the rest from reference TRBV7-9 and TRBJ2-1, the complete variable domain is DTGVSQNPRHKITKRGQNVTFRCDPISEHNRLYWYRQTLGQGPEFLTYFQNEAQLEKSRLLSDRFSAERPKGSFSTLEIQRTEQGDSAMYLCASSLEGTSGSGSYNEQFFGPGTRLTVL.

This clonotype was observed at least ten times. The CDR3 DNA sequence: TGTGCCAGCAGGTTAAATTCTGTTTCAGATACGCAGTATTTT. Translation gives CASRLNSVSDTQYF. V usage is TRBV7-2 and J usage is TRBJ2-3; no clear D. With 6 bases removed from V and 4 bases from J, the gap between germline ends came to 14 bases. CDR3 size: 14 residues. Germline loops: CDR1 SGHTA, CDR2 FQGNSA.

This chain joins TRBV6-2 or TRBV6-3 and TRBJ1-5; weak D call: TRBD1 (6 bases). The germline CDR1 and CDR2 sequences are MNHEY and SVGEGT. The V and J ends lost 1 base and 2 bases respectively, with 9 bases between them. The CDR3 runs 15 residues. The CDR3 protein is CASSYLGAGNQPQHF. The CDR3 bases are TGTGCCAGCAGTTACTTGGGGGCCGGCAATCAGCCCCAGCATTTT.

The V call is TRBV19, the J call TRBJ2-2, with D unresolved. This CDR3 has 12 residues. Germline CDR1 LNHDA, CDR2 SQIVND (reference sequence). Trimming took off 8 bases at V and 6 bases at J, with 10 bases between the two ends. The CDR3 region is CASAKGPGELFF. The CDR3 region has the DNA TGTGCCAGTGCTAAAGGGCCCGGGGAGCTGTTTTTT.

This clonotype appeared a single time. One junction end disagrees with the germline gene, perhaps due to a read error. The chain couples TRBV10-3 to TRBJ1-1; D unclear. CDR3 length equals 15 residues. CDR1 is ENHRY, CDR2 SYGVKD, per germline. CDR3 region: CAISESMGLKTEAFF. The CDR3 DNA is TGTGCCATCAGTGAGTCGATGGGCTTGAAAACTGAAGCTTTCTTT.

In this sample, this clonotype turned up a few times. This chain uses TRBV7-8 with TRBJ1-1; no reliable D call. The germline V gene has CDR1 SGHVS and CDR2 FQNEAQ. CDR3 size: 14 residues. V was pared by 5 bases and J by 4 bases, with 14 bases between. CDR3 nucleotides: TGTGCCAGCAGCGCCCTTAGGGCGGGCACTGAAGCTTTCTTT. Its protein is CASSALRAGTEAFF.

This clonotype was seen only a few times. The chain has TRBV7-9 and TRBJ1-2; tentatively, D is TRBD1 (6 bases). The CDR3 length is 14 residues. Germline V CDR1 and CDR2: SEHNR, FQNEAQ (reference sequence). V dropped 6 bases and J dropped 4 bases, with 15 bases sitting between them. The CDR3 loop reads CASRNRDPGYGYTF. The CDR3 DNA follows: TGTGCCAGCAGAAACAGGGACCCGGGCTATGGCTACACCTTC.